The clone carrying this TCR beta chain has a handful of counts. Its antigen is currently unknown. Specified time point: patch test 1, 2 weeks after DPC sensitization. Noted treatment: therapeutic diphenylcyclopropenone sensitization with weekly scalp DPC. Blood collection happened ahead of applying each patch test. One entry per CDR3 protein results from TCRdb running MiXCR on the RACE reads. This table has roughly 100,000 distinct CDR3 sequences, about 11% appearing once. This sample is drawn from a study of human T cells and chemical hapten exposure. This CDR3 comprises 14 residues. V was pared by 8 bases and J by 6 bases, with 19 bases between. CDR1 is LGHDT, CDR2 YNNKEL, per germline (reference sequence). Study-wide findings and caveats: Patch test score rose with PT1 expanded TCR count, significant at thresholds 8, 16 and 32, not 4. Expanded TCRs made up significantly more big CDR3 similarity clusters than controls did.

The chain has TRBV3-1 and TRBJ1-1; D may be TRBD1 (6 bases). This clonotype was sampled from a woman between 40 and 50 years old with alopecia areata. Some clones in this sample may be carry-over from other donors' samples. The sample here was whole blood, taken in connection with sensitization to the hapten diphenylcyclopropenone (DPC). The CDR3 loop is CASASAGGPSEAFF. The CDR3 bases are TGTGCCAGCGCCTCGGCCGGGGGCCCGTCTGAAGCTTTCTTT.